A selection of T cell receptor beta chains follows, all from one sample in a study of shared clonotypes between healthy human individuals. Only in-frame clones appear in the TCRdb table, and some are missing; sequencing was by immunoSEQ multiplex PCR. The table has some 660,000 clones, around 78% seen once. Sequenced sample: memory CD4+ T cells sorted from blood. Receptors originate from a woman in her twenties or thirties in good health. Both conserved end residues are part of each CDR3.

CDR3aa: CASSAAGQGFQGEQYF
j_gene: TRBJ2-7
v_gene: TRBV6-1

CDR3aa: CASSSPSGGNYGYTF
j_gene: TRBJ1-2
v_gene: TRBV6-5

CDR3aa: CASSETPTGGYEKLFF
j_gene: TRBJ1-4
v_gene: TRBV25-1

CDR3aa: CASSGVAGGPSYNEQFF
j_gene: TRBJ2-1
v_gene: TRBV6-1

CDR3aa: CAISEHREDNQPQHF
j_gene: TRBJ1-5
v_gene: TRBV10-3

CDR3aa: CAWDRGLGNTIYF
j_gene: TRBJ1-3
v_gene: TRBV30

CDR3aa: CASSQINSVSEQFF
j_gene: TRBJ2-1
v_gene: TRBV6-1

CDR3aa: CASSESREGTDTQYF
j_gene: TRBJ2-3
v_gene: TRBV2

CDR3aa: CASSFGPTKGYTF
j_gene: TRBJ1-2
v_gene: TRBV25-1

CDR3aa: CASSEGGMPYTEAFF
j_gene: TRBJ1-1
v_gene: TRBV2

CDR3aa: CASQTGHAGELFF
j_gene: TRBJ2-2
v_gene: TRBV28

CDR3aa: CASSESPAGTTIYEQYF
j_gene: .
v_gene: TRBV25-1

CDR3aa: CASTAAGGYTGELFF
j_gene: TRBJ2-2
v_gene: TRBV11-1

CDR3aa: CASSLTNEKLFF
j_gene: TRBJ1-4
v_gene: TRBV7-9